This TCR beta chain was sequenced in a study of T cell repertoires in cytomegalovirus infection. About the research overall: Shared public TCR beta signatures pointed to both CMV infection and a matching HLA type. Overall study findings and caveats: Based on cumulative public TCR beta family frequency, carriers of CMV plus the relevant HLA were identified.

The length of the CDR3 is 12 residues. Between the trimmed V and J ends, which lost 3 bases and 6 bases, there was a span of 9 bases. TCRdb used MiXCR to reprocess the reads, holding one entry per CDR3 protein. The repertoire has a few hundred thousand distinct CDR3 sequences, 22% of them found once; the top ten carry approximately 19%. This clonotype has at least ten counts. What it binds is unknown. The TCR was taken from a human donor in good health (CMV status not recorded). Some clones in this sample may be carry-over from other donors' samples. The chain employs TRBV12-3 or TRBV12-4 and TRBJ2-7; TRBD1 or TRBD2 may be the D gene (5 bases each). The sequenced sample was cultured PBMCs, obtained from culture after CMV antigen stimulation. CDR3 sequence (DNA): TGTGCCAGCAGTTTGGGGGTCGGCGAGCAGTACGTC. It is translated as CASSLGVGEQYV.